This is a list of T cell receptor beta chains from one sample in a study of Ad26.COV2.S vaccination and SARS-CoV-2 variants. Clones were sequenced by immunoSEQ multiplex PCR, and TCRdb holds only the in-frame ones, with some missing. The sample lists about 400,000 clones, approximately 91% occurring once. The input for sequencing was peripheral blood, taken in a trial of Ad26.COV2.S vaccine versus placebo. The receptors come from a person between 18 and 65 years old who received the Ad26.COV2.S COVID-19 vaccine or a placebo. CDR3s include the opening cysteine and the closing phenylalanine or tryptophan. The D gene is left open where the match is weak. Clone size is given for some rows only: seen once, a few or many times, or a class if the clone is expanded.

j_gene: TRBJ1-6
v_gene: TRBV6-5
d_gene: -
abundance: -
CDR3nt: TGTGCCAGCAGTTACCCCCCCTACGGATCACCCCTCCACTTT
CDR3aa: CASSYPPYGSPLHF

j_gene: TRBJ2-3
v_gene: TRBV4-2
d_gene: -
abundance: -
CDR3nt: TGTGCCAGCAGCCACTCACTAGGGGTAGATACGCAGTATTTT
CDR3aa: CASSHSLGVDTQYF

j_gene: TRBJ2-3
v_gene: TRBV15
d_gene: -
abundance: -
CDR3nt: TGTGCCACCAGCAAACACCGGGACCCCACAAGGCCAGATACGCAGTATTTT
CDR3aa: CATSKHRDPTRPDTQYF

j_gene: TRBJ2-1
v_gene: TRBV7-9
d_gene: TRBD2
abundance: -
CDR3nt: TGTGCCAGCAGCCCTATACTAGCGGGAGCTGAGCAGTTCTTC
CDR3aa: CASSPILAGAEQFF

j_gene: TRBJ2-3
v_gene: TRBV29-1
d_gene: -
abundance: -
CDR3nt: TGCAGCGTGGCGAAAGGGGTCCGGGATACGCAGTATTTT
CDR3aa: CSVAKGVRDTQYF

j_gene: TRBJ1-2
v_gene: TRBV9
d_gene: -
abundance: once
CDR3nt: TGTGCCAGCAGTGGTACCCGGGCGGGGGCGAATGGCTACACCTTC
CDR3aa: CASSGTRAGANGYTF

j_gene: TRBJ1-3
v_gene: TRBV19
d_gene: -
abundance: -
CDR3nt: TGTGCCAGTAGTATTCTCTCTGGAAACACCATATATTTT
CDR3aa: CASSILSGNTIYF

j_gene: TRBJ2-5
v_gene: TRBV11-1
d_gene: -
abundance: -
CDR3nt: TGTGCCAGCAGCTTGATCGCCAGGGTGCAAGAGACCCAGTACTTC
CDR3aa: CASSLIARVQETQYF

j_gene: TRBJ2-1
v_gene: TRBV12-1
d_gene: -
abundance: -
CDR3nt: TGTGCCAACGACTTAGGCGGCGGGACTAGCGGGCCTTACAATGAGCAGTTCTTC
CDR3aa: CANDLGGGTSGPYNEQFF

j_gene: TRBJ2-5
v_gene: TRBV3-1/TRBV3-2
d_gene: -
abundance: -
CDR3nt: TGTGCCAGCAGCCAAGAACTTCGAGGTCAAGAGACCCAGTACTTC
CDR3aa: CASSQELRGQETQYF

j_gene: TRBJ2-2
v_gene: TRBV3-1/TRBV3-2
d_gene: TRBD2
abundance: once
CDR3nt: TGTGCCAGCAGAGCGGGGGAAGGCACCGGGGAGCTGTTTTTT
CDR3aa: CASRAGEGTGELFF

j_gene: TRBJ2-2
v_gene: TRBV28
d_gene: TRBD1
abundance: -
CDR3nt: TGTGCCAGCAGTTTCTCGACAGGGAGTGCTGGGGAGCTGTTTTTT
CDR3aa: CASSFSTGSAGELFF

j_gene: TRBJ2-3
v_gene: TRBV18
d_gene: -
abundance: once
CDR3nt: TGTGCCAGCTCACCAGGGACAGATACGCAGTATTTT
CDR3aa: CASSPGTDTQYF

j_gene: TRBJ1-5
v_gene: TRBV24-1
d_gene: -
abundance: -
CDR3nt: TGTGCCACCAGTGGCGCCAGCAATCAGCCCCAGCATTTT
CDR3aa: CATSGASNQPQHF

j_gene: TRBJ2-3
v_gene: TRBV25-1
d_gene: TRBD2
abundance: -
CDR3nt: TGTGCCAGCAGTGTTCTCCCCCTAGCGGCCACGGGAACAGATACGCAGTATTTT
CDR3aa: CASSVLPLAATGTDTQYF

j_gene: TRBJ1-6
v_gene: TRBV5-6
d_gene: -
abundance: -
CDR3nt: TGTGCCAGCAGCTTCAGTCTCTCCTATAATTCACCCCTCCACTTT
CDR3aa: CASSFSLSYNSPLHF

j_gene: TRBJ1-3
v_gene: TRBV3-1/TRBV3-2
d_gene: TRBD1
abundance: -
CDR3nt: TGTGCCAGCAGCCGGATGGGACAGAACTCTGGAAACACCATATATTTT
CDR3aa: CASSRMGQNSGNTIYF

j_gene: TRBJ1-6
v_gene: TRBV2
d_gene: -
abundance: -
CDR3nt: TGTGCCAGCTTACGAGGGTCTCATTCACCCCTCCACTTT
CDR3aa: CASLRGSHSPLHF

j_gene: TRBJ2-7
v_gene: TRBV9
d_gene: -
abundance: few
CDR3nt: TGTGCCAGCAGCACCAGGACCTCCTACGAGCAGTACTTC
CDR3aa: CASSTRTSYEQYF

j_gene: TRBJ2-2
v_gene: TRBV19
d_gene: TRBD1
abundance: -
CDR3nt: TGTGCCAGTAGTACGGGACAGGGAGGGACCGGGGAGCTGTTTTTT
CDR3aa: CASSTGQGGTGELFF

j_gene: TRBJ1-3
v_gene: TRBV28
d_gene: -
abundance: -
CDR3nt: TGTGCCAGCGCGACAGGTGCGAGAAACACCATATATTTT
CDR3aa: CASATGARNTIYF

j_gene: TRBJ2-5
v_gene: TRBV29-1
d_gene: -
abundance: -
CDR3nt: TGCAGCGTTGAAGAGGACAGGACTACCTACTCGTATCGGGAGACCCAGTACTTC
CDR3aa: CSVEEDRTTYSYRETQYF